This is a list of T cell receptor beta chains from one sample in a study of blood T cell repertoires in COVID-19. Assay used: immunoSEQ multiplex PCR; TCRdb lists only in-frame clones, some missing. Of 240,000 or so clones listed, 80% to 85% are singletons. Sequencing was performed on peripheral blood. The origin of the receptors is a woman aged 55-75 years with active or convalescent COVID-19. Both conserved end residues are part of each CDR3. Each record gives: clone size, V gene, J gene, D gene, CDR3 protein, CDR3 DNA. The D gene is left open where the match is weak. Clone sizes are given selectively: once, few, many, or a class where the clone is expanded.

NA	TRBV7-3	TRBJ2-5	NA	CASSLNRDPQETQYF	TGTGCCAGCAGCTTAAACAGGGACCCTCAAGAGACCCAGTACTTC
NA	TRBV15	TRBJ1-2	TRBD1	CATSRPTNPGQALPNYGYTF	TGTGCCACCAGCAGACCAACGAACCCGGGACAGGCCCTACCAAACTATGGCTACACCTTC
few	TRBV6-1	TRBJ2-5	NA	CASSEGATWETQYF	TGTGCCAGCAGTGAAGGAGCGACCTGGGAGACCCAGTACTTC
NA	TRBV6-6	TRBJ1-2	NA	CAAAEAGEGYGYTF	TGTGCCGCAGCAGAGGCAGGGGAAGGGTATGGCTACACCTTC
NA	TRBV7-2	TRBJ1-1	NA	CASSLVARVHTEAFF	TGTGCCAGCAGCTTAGTGGCCAGGGTGCACACTGAAGCTTTCTTT
NA	TRBV29-1	TRBJ1-1	NA	CSVGFLWSTEAFF	TGCAGCGTCGGCTTCCTCTGGAGCACTGAAGCTTTCTTT
NA	TRBV4-1	TRBJ2-3	TRBD2	CASSQEGRGGGDTQYF	TGCGCCAGCAGCCAAGAAGGGCGCGGGGGGGGAGATACGCAGTATTTT
NA	TRBV19	TRBJ1-5	NA	CASNPTGSPFNQPQHF	TGTGCCAGTAACCCGACAGGTTCCCCCTTCAATCAGCCCCAGCATTTT
NA	TRBV2	TRBJ1-5	NA	CASKFSSEPGPQHF	TGTGCCAGCAAGTTTAGTTCAGAACCAGGGCCCCAGCATTTT
NA	TRBV23-1	TRBJ2-1	TRBD1	CAGQGDREAPGNEQFF	TGCGCCGGACAGGGGGACAGGGAGGCCCCGGGCAATGAGCAGTTCTTC
NA	TRBV2	TRBJ2-7	NA	CASTRGTTTYEQYF	TGTGCCAGCACACGGGGTACGACAACCTACGAGCAGTACTTC
NA	TRBV5-6	TRBJ1-2	NA	CASSSTGLYGYTF	TGTGCCAGCAGCTCGACTGGTCTCTATGGCTACACCTTC
once	TRBV6-5	TRBJ2-7	NA	CASSPGGQGTYEQYF	TGTGCCAGCAGCCCCGGGGGGCAGGGAACCTACGAGCAGTACTTC
NA	TRBV9	TRBJ2-3	TRBD2	CASSRMSGGFPNTDTQYF	TGTGCCAGCAGCCGTATGAGCGGGGGTTTTCCCAACACAGATACGCAGTATTTT
NA	TRBV19	TRBJ2-3	NA	CASSIGSNPSTDTQYF	TGTGCCAGTAGTATTGGCTCAAATCCTAGCACAGATACGCAGTATTTT
NA	TRBV30	TRBJ2-2	TRBD2	CAWSVLAGTGELFF	TGTGCCTGGAGTGTATTAGCGGGGACCGGGGAGCTGTTTTTT
NA	TRBV14	TRBJ1-2	NA	CASSPGGGRDGGYTF	TGTGCCAGCAGCCCCGGGGGGGGGCGCGATGGTGGCTACACCTTC
NA	TRBV29-1	TRBJ2-7	NA	CSVEENGDEQYF	TGCAGCGTTGAAGAAAACGGAGACGAGCAGTACTTC
NA	TRBV11-2	TRBJ1-6	NA	CASSVRRINRVLGNSPLHF	TGTGCCAGCAGCGTCAGGAGGATCAACAGGGTGTTAGGTAATTCACCCCTCCACTTT
NA	TRBV30	TRBJ1-1	TRBD1	CAWSGQATEAFF	TGTGCCTGGAGCGGACAGGCCACTGAAGCTTTCTTT
few	TRBV15	TRBJ1-2	TRBD1	CATSRDRAGGTFNYGYTF	TGTGCCACCAGCAGAGATAGGGCAGGGGGAACCTTTAACTATGGCTACACCTTC
NA	TRBV19	TRBJ2-3	TRBD1	CASSISARQGGTQYF	TGTGCCAGTAGTATATCTGCTAGACAGGGCGGCACGCAGTATTTT
NA	TRBV10-2	TRBJ2-1	TRBD2	CAGVRAGGTEQFF	TGCGCCGGAGTGAGAGCGGGGGGGACTGAGCAGTTCTTC
NA	TRBV5-8	TRBJ1-5	NA	CASSQRTANQPQHF	TGTGCCAGCAGCCAAAGGACAGCTAATCAGCCCCAGCATTTT
few	TRBV9	TRBJ2-3	TRBD1	CASSATGTATDTQYF	TGTGCCAGCAGCGCCACCGGGACAGCCACAGATACGCAGTATTTT
NA	TRBV10-2	TRBJ2-7	NA	CASSEVQGGEQYF	TGCGCCAGCAGTGAGGTTCAAGGGGGCGAGCAGTACTTC
NA	TRBV11-3	TRBJ2-2	NA	CASSLDLRGQNTGELFF	TGTGCCAGCAGCTTAGATCTAAGGGGACAGAACACCGGGGAGCTGTTTTTT
NA	TRBV7-3	TRBJ2-3	NA	CASSLAVAGTDTQYF	TGTGCCAGCAGCTTAGCGGTGGCGGGCACAGATACGCAGTATTTT
NA	TRBV6-5	TRBJ1-5	TRBD1	CASSSSGGYGNQPQHF	TGTGCCAGCAGTTCCTCAGGGGGCTATGGCAATCAGCCCCAGCATTTT
NA	TRBV7-9	TRBJ1-1	NA	CASSFHRALNTEAFF	TGTGCCAGCAGCTTCCACAGGGCTTTGAACACTGAAGCTTTCTTT
NA	TRBV27	TRBJ2-2	NA	CASRLTPNFFESGELFF	TGTGCCAGCAGACTAACCCCGAACTTTTTCGAATCCGGGGAGCTGTTTTTT
NA	TRBV11-2	TRBJ2-7	TRBD2	CASSRAGGAYEQYF	TGTGCCAGCAGTAGAGCGGGGGGGGCCTACGAGCAGTACTTC
NA	TRBV29-1	TRBJ1-2	NA	CSVETSPGVGGYTF	TGCAGCGTTGAAACGTCGCCAGGGGTTGGTGGCTACACCTTC
NA	TRBV2	TRBJ2-7	NA	CASRRGQSYEQYF	TGTGCCAGCAGGCGGGGACAGTCCTACGAGCAGTACTTC
NA	TRBV6-5	TRBJ1-2	TRBD1	CASSYSNQGDGGYTF	TGTGCCAGCAGTTACTCGAATCAGGGGGATGGAGGCTACACCTTC
NA	TRBV6-5	TRBJ1-6	NA	CASSLDSLYSPLHF	TGTGCCAGCAGTCTAGACAGCCTTTATTCACCCCTCCACTTT
NA	TRBV30	TRBJ2-3	TRBD2	CAWNRLADTDTQYF	TGTGCCTGGAATAGACTAGCGGACACAGATACGCAGTATTTT
NA	TRBV19	TRBJ2-3	NA	CASRNRVPGTQYF	TGTGCCAGTAGAAACAGGGTCCCAGGCACGCAGTATTTT
NA	TRBV23-1	TRBJ1-1	NA	CASSHRGGGPGAFF	TGCGCCAGCAGCCATCGGGGGGGCGGCCCCGGAGCTTTCTTT
NA	TRBV11-1	TRBJ2-5	NA	CASSLGQAHQETQYF	TGTGCCAGCAGCTTAGGCCAGGCACACCAAGAGACCCAGTACTTC
NA	TRBV6-2/TRBV6-3	TRBJ2-5	TRBD2	CASSWVGLAKFQETQYF	TGTGCCAGCAGTTGGGTTGGACTAGCGAAATTCCAAGAGACCCAGTACTTC
few	TRBV19	TRBJ1-1	NA	CASSPGIYTEAFF	TGTGCCAGTAGCCCAGGGATTTACACTGAAGCTTTCTTT
once	TRBV7-9	TRBJ1-2	NA	CASSPVTAYGYTF	TGTGCCAGCAGCCCAGTTACCGCCTATGGCTACACCTTC
NA	TRBV18	TRBJ1-3	TRBD1	CASSPSRDSRSGNTIYF	TGTGCCAGCTCACCATCGCGGGACAGCCGTTCTGGAAACACCATATATTTT
NA	TRBV18	TRBJ1-2	NA	CASSPGRRGPTNYGYTF	TGTGCCAGCTCACCGGGCCGCAGGGGTCCTACTAACTATGGCTACACCTTC
NA	TRBV19	TRBJ1-6	NA	CASSWGRGNSPLHF	TGTGCCAGTAGTTGGGGTAGGGGGAATTCACCCCTCCACTTT
NA	TRBV29-1	TRBJ1-1	NA	CSGGRGPKGEAFF	TGCAGCGGGGGCAGGGGCCCGAAAGGTGAAGCTTTCTTT
once	TRBV18	TRBJ1-2	TRBD1	CASSLQDRAGYGYTF	TGTGCCAGCTCACTACAGGACAGGGCCGGCTATGGCTACACCTTC
NA	TRBV7-2	TRBJ2-7	TRBD1	CASSKDGQGPGEQYF	TGTGCCAGCAGCAAAGACGGACAGGGGCCGGGCGAGCAGTACTTC
NA	TRBV30	TRBJ1-5	NA	CAWLKYSSNQPQHF	TGTGCCTGGCTCAAATATAGTAGCAATCAGCCCCAGCATTTT
NA	TRBV27	TRBJ1-4	TRBD1	CASSGQGASVEKLFF	TGTGCCAGCAGTGGTCAGGGGGCGTCGGTGGAAAAACTGTTTTTT
NA	TRBV11-3	TRBJ2-3	TRBD1	CASSPQGTGTDTQYF	TGTGCCAGCAGCCCCCAGGGGACAGGGACAGATACGCAGTATTTT
NA	TRBV6-1	TRBJ1-4	NA	CASSEDRINEKLFF	TGTGCCAGCAGTGAAGACAGGATTAATGAAAAACTGTTTTTT
NA	TRBV25-1	TRBJ2-5	TRBD2	CASSEWTSGQETQYF	TGTGCCAGCAGTGAATGGACTAGCGGACAAGAGACCCAGTACTTC
NA	TRBV21-1	TRBJ1-4	NA	CASSKGRVANEKLFF	TGTGCCAGCAGCAAAGGCAGGGTGGCTAATGAAAAACTGTTTTTT
NA	TRBV11-2	TRBJ1-1	NA	CASSLARRTEAFF	TGTGCCAGCAGCTTAGCCAGGAGGACTGAAGCTTTCTTT
NA	TRBV19	TRBJ2-1	TRBD2	CASSRDSGPQFF	TGTGCCAGTAGTAGGGATAGCGGGCCGCAGTTCTTC